A selection of T cell receptor beta chains follows, all from one sample in a study of blood T cells in healthy people across ages. A single record per CDR3 protein comes from TCRdb applying MiXCR to the 5' RACE reads. The table shows roughly 1.9 million distinct CDR3 sequences, with about two fifths occurring only once. Material: blood. The receptors were sampled from a human donor in good health. The CDR3 runs from the conserved cysteine through the conserved F or W. The D gene is left open where the match is weak. The listing skips clone size in some rows; elsewhere it reads once, few, many or a size class.

d_call | clone_size | j_call | v_call | cdr3_aa | cdr3_nt
- | few | TRBJ1-5 | TRBV12-3/TRBV12-4 | CASSGDDQPQHF | TGTGCCAGCAGTGGCGACGATCAGCCCCAGCATTTT
TRBD2 | few | TRBJ2-7 | TRBV15 | CATSRDGGGIYEQYF | TGTGCCACCAGCAGAGATGGCGGGGGTATCTACGAGCAGTACTTC
TRBD2 | - | TRBJ2-7 | TRBV7-2 | CASSFSPSSGRGYEQYF | TGTGCCAGCAGCTTTAGCCCCTCCTCGGGGAGGGGCTACGAGCAGTACTTC
- | - | TRBJ2-1 | TRBV12-3/TRBV12-4 | CASSLRGFGAPTSYNEQFF | TGTGCCAGCAGTCTCAGGGGCTTCGGGGCTCCGACCTCCTACAATGAGCAGTTCTTC
- | - | TRBJ2-1 | TRBV4-1 | CASSHRVRDEQFF | TGCGCCAGCAGCCACCGGGTTCGGGATGAGCAGTTCTTC
- | - | TRBJ1-2 | TRBV28 | CATLTGVNYGYTF | TGTGCCACCTTGACTGGGGTTAACTATGGCTACACCTTC
- | once | TRBJ1-2 | TRBV7-9 | CAGSPGGGLGGYTF | TGTGCCGGCAGCCCCGGGGGGGGACTTGGTGGCTACACCTTC
- | - | TRBJ1-5 | TRBV4-1 | CASSQGPGAGDQPQHF | TGCGCCAGCAGCCAAGGCCCGGGGGCTGGGGATCAGCCCCAGCATTTT
- | - | TRBJ1-2 | TRBV4-3 | CASNQDRGQKYGYTF | TGCGCCAGCAACCAAGATCGGGGGCAGAAGTATGGCTACACCTTC
TRBD1 | - | TRBJ1-1 | TRBV27 | CASKRQGARRAFF | TGTGCCAGCAAGCGGCAGGGGGCTCGTAGAGCTTTCTTT
TRBD1 | few | TRBJ2-7 | TRBV10-3 | CAINPTGVSFEQYF | TGTGCCATCAACCCGACAGGGGTTTCCTTCGAGCAGTACTTC
- | - | TRBJ2-3 | TRBV10-3 | CAMTEITDTQYF | TGTGCCATGACGGAGATCACAGATACGCAGTATTTT
- | - | TRBJ1-2 | TRBV7-3 | CASSPIFGRGYTF | TGTGCCAGCAGCCCTATTTTCGGTCGGGGCTACACCTTC
TRBD1 | - | TRBJ1-2 | TRBV9 | CASSQDDRVSYTF | TGTGCCAGCAGCCAAGACGACAGGGTGAGCTACACCTTC
TRBD1 | - | TRBJ2-7 | TRBV12-3/TRBV12-4 | CASSFRDSSYVQYF | TGTGCCAGCAGTTTTCGGGACAGCTCCTACGTGCAGTACTTC
TRBD1 | - | TRBJ1-5 | TRBV20-1 | CSAPDRVSNQPQHF | TGCAGTGCCCCGGACAGGGTGAGCAATCAGCCCCAGCATTTT
TRBD2 | - | TRBJ2-5 | TRBV2 | CASTGLVSVETQYF | TGTGCCAGCACCGGACTAGTCTCGGTTGAGACCCAGTACTTC
TRBD1 | - | TRBJ1-1 | TRBV29-1 | CGAASGTGEGEAFF | TGCGGCGCCGCGAGTGGGACAGGGGAGGGTGAAGCTTTCTTT
- | once | TRBJ2-3 | TRBV19 | CASSTWQSTDTQYF | TGTGCCAGTAGTACTTGGCAGAGCACAGATACGCAGTATTTT
- | - | TRBJ1-5 | TRBV4-2 | CASSQVGDGNQPQHF | TGTGCCAGCAGCCAAGTCGGGGACGGCAATCAGCCCCAGCATTTT
- | - | TRBJ1-1 | TRBV6-6 | CASNVRQENTEAFF | TGTGCCAGCAACGTAAGACAGGAGAACACTGAAGCTTTCTTT
TRBD2 | - | TRBJ2-3 | TRBV20-1 | CSARDRVSGGQTQYF | TGCAGTGCTAGAGATCGAGTTAGCGGGGGCCAGACGCAGTATTTT
TRBD1 | - | TRBJ2-1 | TRBV12-3/TRBV12-4 | CASRRRRGPPNNEQFF | TGTGCCAGCAGGCGGCGCAGGGGGCCCCCAAACAATGAGCAGTTCTTC
TRBD1 | - | TRBJ2-1 | TRBV7-3 | CASSLGSPRQGDNEQFF | TGTGCCAGCAGCTTAGGGTCTCCGCGACAGGGGGACAATGAGCAGTTCTTC
- | - | TRBJ2-5 | TRBV9 | CASSVEGGSVRETQYF | TGTGCCAGCAGCGTAGAAGGGGGGTCGGTAAGGGAGACCCAGTACTTC